The 20 T cell receptor beta chains below were found in one sample sequenced in a study of cytomegalovirus exposure and HLA in healthy donors. 13 Jbeta primers and 60 Vbeta primers were used for the PCR. Method: immunoSEQ multiplex PCR; TCRdb's copy keeps in-frame clones and lacks some. The sample lists some 140,000 clones; over 70% were seen once. The sample consisted of PBMCs. The receptors were sampled from a man aged 25 to 40 in good health and CMV-seronegative.

Of note for this clone: Other DNA sequences in this specimen translate into the identical CDR3. The chain joins TRBV7-2 to TRBJ1-1; possibly TRBD1 for D (6 bases). CDR1 is SGHTA and CDR2 is FQGNSA in the germline V gene. The CDR3 totals 14 residues. The V end was cut by 2 bases, the J end by 0 bases, with 7 bases between. DNA for the CDR3: TGTGCCAGCAGCTTAAGACAGGTGAACACTGAAGCTTTCTTT. Translation: CASSLRQVNTEAFF.

V is TRBV7-2 and J is TRBJ2-5; tentative D call: TRBD2 (6 bases). Trimming removed 1 base at V and 2 bases at J, with 14 bases between. Germline V CDR1 and CDR2: SGHTA, FQGNSA. The CDR3 is 16 amino acids. In DNA, the CDR3 is TGTGCCAGCAGCTTAGGGGTAGCGGACATGCAAGAGACCCAGTACTTC. It encodes CASSLGVADMQETQYF.

This sequence joins TRBV7-2 and TRBJ1-6; 7 nucleotides match TRBD1. Per the germline V gene, CDR1 is SGHTA and CDR2 is FQGNSA. The CDR3 has 15 residues. V trimming: 2 bases; J trimming: 7 bases; junction bases outside the gene matches: 5. CDR3 sequence reads: CASSLPGTENSPLHF. Written as DNA, the CDR3 is TGTGCCAGCAGCTTACCTGGGACAGAGAATTCACCCCTCCACTTT.

The genes are TRBV5-5 and TRBJ2-7; possibly TRBD2 for D (6 bases). Trimming removed 4 bases at V and 11 bases at J, with 13 bases between. The CDR3 spans 11 residues. Germline assignment: CDR1 SGHKS and CDR2 YYEKEE (reference sequence). The DNA of the CDR3 is TGTGCCAGCAGCCAGGACTACCGAGAGTACTTC. It yields the protein CASSQDYREYF.

The chain combines TRBV30 with TRBJ2-7, with TRBD1 matching over 7 bases. The CDR3 extends over 14 amino acids. Germline CDR1 and CDR2: GTSNPN and SVGIG (reference sequence). V shed 2 bases and J 7 bases; nucleotides not matched to a gene: 11. The CDR3: CAWSLLQGIGEQYV. In nucleotides, the CDR3 is TGTGCCTGGAGTCTCCTACAGGGGATAGGGGAGCAGTACGTC.

The rearrangement uses TRBV27 and TRBJ2-7; 9 positions match TRBD1. The CDR3 has 15 amino acids. Trimming took 6 bases from V and 6 from J; bases not matched to a gene: 12. CDR1 MNHEY and CDR2 SMNVEV come from the germline V gene (reference sequence). The CDR3 here is CASSLTPGQGGEQYF. The CDR3, as DNA: TGTGCCAGCAGCCTCACCCCGGGACAGGGCGGCGAGCAGTACTTC.

V is TRBV7-3 and J is TRBJ2-6, with 8 bases matching TRBD2. CDR1 is SGHTA, CDR2 FQGTGA, per germline. The CDR3 runs 16 residues. The CDR3 loop is CASGVGAGSGANVLTF. In DNA, the CDR3 is TGTGCTAGCGGGGTGGGGGCGGGCTCTGGGGCCAACGTCCTGACTTTC. The variable domain in full, with the rest retrieved from reference TRBV7-3 and TRBJ2-6, is GAGVSQTPSNKVTEKGKYVELRCDPISGHTALYWYRQSLGQGPEFLIYFQGTGAADDSGLPNDRFFAVRPEGSVSTLKIQRTERGDSAVYLCASGVGAGSGANVLTFGAGSRLTVL.

This clone was detected a few times. V gene TRBV7-8 combines with J gene TRBJ2-7, with D perhaps matching TRBD2 (5 bases). The length of the CDR3 is 12 residues. Germline assignment: CDR1 SGHVS and CDR2 FQNEAQ. V was clipped by 3 bases and J by 5 bases, with 8 bases between them. CDR3 sequence: CASSFPGNEQYF. The CDR3 DNA reads TGTGCCAGCAGCTTTCCGGGGAACGAGCAGTACTTC. The complete variable domain, with remaining parts taken from reference TRBV7-8 and TRBJ2-7, reads GAGVSQSPRYKVAKRGQDVALRCDPISGHVSLFWYQQALGQGPEFLTYFQNEAQLDKSGLPSDRFFAERPEGSVSTLKIQRTQQEDSAVYLCASSFPGNEQYFGPGTRLTVT.

Comment on this clone: At the DNA level, this CDR3 is encoded by other sequences in the same sample as well. The genes are TRBV30 and TRBJ2-5; TRBD2 might be the D (6 bases). V was trimmed by 5 bases and J by 3 bases, leaving 7 bases between them. Germline values: CDR1 GTSNPN, CDR2 SVGIG (reference sequence). The CDR3 covers 11 residues. The CDR3 region has the DNA TGTGCCTGGTCGGGAGAAGAGACCCAGTACTTC. Its translation: CAWSGEETQYF. Based on the CDR3 plus reference TRBV30 and TRBJ2-5, the full variable domain is SQTIHQWPATLVQPVGSPLSLECTVEGTSNPNLYWYRQAAGRGLQLLFYSVGIGQISSEVPQNLSASRPQDRQFILSSKKLLLSDSGFYLCAWSGEETQYFGPGTRLLVL.

The chain carries TRBV6-1 and TRBJ2-7, with TRBD2 identical over 7 bases. Trimming removed 4 bases from V and 0 bases from J; junction bases left unmatched: 3. Germline V gene data show CDR1 as MNHNS and CDR2 as SASEGT. The CDR3 loop spans 14 amino acids. The CDR3 sequence: CASSARDYSYEQYF. The CDR3 bases are TGTGCCAGCAGTGCCCGGGACTACTCCTACGAGCAGTACTTC.

The V gene is TRBV7-6, the J gene TRBJ1-1, with D hard to call. CDR1 and CDR2 (germline): SGHVS, FNYEAQ. CDR3 length equals 13 residues. Between the trimmed V and J ends, which lost 3 bases and 1 base, there was a span of 6 bases. The CDR3 spells CASSFSENTEAFF. Written as DNA, the CDR3 is TGTGCCAGCAGCTTCTCAGAGAACACTGAAGCTTTCTTT.

The rearrangement joins TRBV5-6 to TRBJ2-1; 14 bases agree with TRBD2. The CDR3 consists of 19 residues. The junction had 7 bases not matched to a gene; V was cut back by 0 bases and J by 2 bases. CDR1 is SGHDT, CDR2 YYEEEE, per germline. CDR3 sequence (DNA): TGTGCCAGCAGCTTGGGGGGACTAGCGGGAGTAATGGCCTACAATGAGCAGTTCTTC. Translating gives CASSLGGLAGVMAYNEQFF.

In regard to this clone: One end of the junction varies from germline; a read error may be responsible. The V call is TRBV7-7, the J call TRBJ2-2, with 7 bases identical to TRBD1. CDR3 length: 15 residues. Germline V gene data show CDR1 as SSHAT and CDR2 as FNYEAQ (reference sequence). The CDR3 nucleotides are TGTGCTAGCAGCCCCCAGACAGGGCCCACCGGGGAGCTGTTTTTT. As protein: CASSPQTGPTGELFF.

The gene calls are TRBV27 and TRBJ2-7, with D possibly TRBD1 on 6 matching bases. Germline V gene data show CDR1 as MNHEY and CDR2 as SMNVEV (reference sequence). The CDR3 length is 15 residues. Trimming pared 5 bases from V and 0 bases from J, leaving 14 bases between. CDR3 in DNA: TGTGCCAGCAGTCCGGAGAGGGACATCTCCTACGAGCAGTACTTC. It yields the protein CASSPERDISYEQYF.

This clone was seen a single time. The DNA of the CDR3 is TGTGCCAGCAGTTTAAGGGGGCTTGTTAATCAGCCCCAGCATTTT. Its protein is CASSLRGLVNQPQHF. The genes are TRBV28 and TRBJ1-5; 7 positions match TRBD1. The CDR3 is 15 amino acids. V shed 2 bases and J 4 bases; nucleotides not matched to a gene: 5. CDR1 and CDR2 (germline): MDHEN, SYDVKM.

The V gene is TRBV7-9, the J gene TRBJ1-2, with a tentative D call TRBD1 (5 bases). V lost 3 bases and J 2 bases, leaving 10 bases between the germline ends. CDR3 length: 14 amino acids. Germline loops: CDR1 SEHNR, CDR2 FQNEAQ (reference sequence). CDR3 sequence reads: CASSFGGDNYGYTF. The CDR3 nucleotides are TGTGCCAGCAGCTTCGGGGGGGACAACTATGGCTACACCTTC. Together with reference TRBV7-9 and TRBJ1-2, the CDR3 gives the full variable domain: DTGVSQNPRHKITKRGQNVTFRCDPISEHNRLYWYRQTLGQGPEFLTYFQNEAQLEKSRLLSDRFSAERPKGSFSTLEIQRTEQGDSAMYLCASSFGGDNYGYTFGSGTRLTVV.

The chain's CDR3 is CASSSQGDNSPLHF. The CDR3, as DNA: TGTGCCAGCAGCTCCCAGGGGGATAATTCACCCCTCCACTTT. The chain joins TRBV11-1 to TRBJ1-6, with 7 positions matching TRBD1. The germline V gene encodes CDR1 SGHAT and CDR2 FQDESV (reference sequence). There are 14 residues in the CDR3. The V gene end was trimmed by 4 bases and the J gene end by 5 bases; junction bases not matched to a gene: 2.

This clone was counted a few times. This chain joins TRBV19 and TRBJ1-5; 8 bases map to TRBD1. The J segment lost 9 bases and the V segment lost 2 bases, leaving 9 bases of the junction unmatched. Germline loops: CDR1 LNHDA, CDR2 SQIVND (reference sequence). This CDR3 comprises 15 residues. The CDR3 DNA reads TGTGCCAGTAGTATACTTCGACAGGGGTTGGGGCCCCAGCATTTT. Protein product: CASSILRQGLGPQHF. Variable domain in full (rest from reference TRBV19 and TRBJ1-5): DGGITQSPKYLFRKEGQNVTLSCEQNLNHDAMYWYRQDPGQGLRLIYYSQIVNDFQKGDIAEGYSVSREKKESFPLTVTSAQKNPTAFYLCASSILRQGLGPQHFGDGTRLSIL.

The V and J genes are TRBV5-1 and TRBJ2-7; TRBD1 matches 11 bases. V lost 3 bases and J lost 2; bases outside the gene matches: 4. This CDR3 has 15 amino acids. Germline CDR1 reads SGHRS; CDR2 reads YFSETQ. The CDR3 spells CASSSSGQGAYEQYF. The CDR3 coding sequence is TGCGCCAGCAGCTCATCGGGACAGGGGGCCTACGAGCAGTACTTC.

This clone has just one count. The chain is built from TRBV27 and TRBJ1-5; TRBD1 is a possible D gene (5 bases). Germline V gene sequence: CDR1 MNHEY, CDR2 SMNVEV (reference sequence). The CDR3 extends over 16 amino acids. Trimming took 2 bases from V and 3 from J, leaving 14 bases between them. Here the CDR3 DNA reads TGTGCCAGCAGTTTAGGGGCCTCTCCGGCCAATCAGCCCCAGCATTTT. It yields the protein CASSLGASPANQPQHF.